This T cell receptor beta chain was retrieved from a study of cytomegalovirus exposure and HLA in healthy donors. Broader study findings: As confirmed in vitro, three CMV-associated chains were specific for CMV antigens. There were over 150 TCR beta chains listed as cytomegalovirus-associated.

13 Jbeta primers and 60 Vbeta primers were used for the PCR. The assay was immunoSEQ multiplex PCR, and TCRdb's table has in-frame clones only and misses some. The table lists 90,000 to 150,000 clones, 15% of them singletons, with roughly 2% in the top ten. As regards this clone: Antigen unknown. Other nucleotide sequences in the sample specify the same CDR3.

Source material: PBMCs. The TCR comes from a woman between 18 and 29 years old in good health and CMV-seronegative.

The CDR3 is CASSVGSSGSYEQYF. The CDR3 bases are TGTGCCAGCAGCGTAGGGTCTAGCGGGAGCTACGAGCAGTACTTC. The V gene is TRBV9, the J gene TRBJ2-7, with 10 bases fitting TRBD2. The CDR3 spans 15 residues. V dropped 0 bases and J dropped 3; count of bases not matched to a gene: 3. The V gene's germline CDR1 is SGDLS and CDR2 YYNGEE. The full variable domain, its missing parts supplied by reference TRBV9 and TRBJ2-7, is DSGVTQTPKHLITATGQRVTLRCSPRSGDLSVYWYQQSLDQGLQFLIQYYNGEERAKGNILERFSAQQFPDLHSELNLSSLELGDSALYFCASSVGSSGSYEQYFGPGTRLTVT.